One and the same sample provided the 5 T cell receptor beta chains below, sequenced in a study of cytomegalovirus exposure and HLA in healthy donors. Amplification used 60 Vbeta primers and 13 Jbeta primers. The assay was immunoSEQ multiplex PCR, and TCRdb's table has in-frame clones only and misses some. The sample includes nearly 110,000 clones, approximately 80% of them seen just once. Sequences were obtained from PBMCs. The receptors stem from a male donor in good health and CMV-seronegative.

The chain combines TRBV5-1 with TRBJ2-1, with a possible D match to TRBD2 (5 bases). Trimming pared 1 base from V and 2 bases from J, leaving 10 bases between. Germline V gene sequence: CDR1 SGHRS, CDR2 YFSETQ. This CDR3 spans 15 amino acids. The CDR3: CASSLRERTYNEQFF. The CDR3 bases are TGCGCCAGCAGCTTGAGAGAGCGGACCTACAATGAGCAGTTCTTC. The full variable domain, with the rest looked up from reference TRBV5-1 and TRBJ2-1, is KAGVTQTPRYLIKTRGQQVTLSCSPISGHRSVSWYQQTPGQGLQFLFEYFSETQRNKGNFPGRFSGRQFSNSRSEMNVSTLELGDSALYLCASSLRERTYNEQFFGPGTRLTVL.

The chain links TRBV2 to TRBJ2-7, with a tentative D call TRBD2 (6 bases). The CDR3 has 14 amino acids. V dropped 6 bases and J dropped 0 bases, with 12 bases sitting between them. CDR1 SNHLY and CDR2 FYNNEI come from the germline V gene. CDR3 nucleotides: TGTGCCAGCAGACTTAGCGGCAGCTCCTACGAGCAGTACTTC. It encodes CASRLSGSSYEQYF.

The chain links TRBV7-8 to TRBJ1-2; 10 bases align to TRBD1. V was pared by 4 bases and J by 4 bases, with 12 bases of the junction left unmatched. This CDR3 contains 17 residues. Per the germline V gene, CDR1 is SGHVS and CDR2 is FQNEAQ. CDR3 in amino acids: CASSSDRDRGPSYGYTF. DNA of the CDR3: TGTGCCAGCAGCTCGGACCGGGACAGGGGTCCTAGCTATGGCTACACCTTC.

The rearrangement links TRBV2 to TRBJ1-5; D not resolved. V gave up 4 bases and J gave up 6 bases, with 13 bases separating them. Germline-derived CDR1 and CDR2 are SNHLY and FYNNEI. The CDR3 is 14 residues long. Here the CDR3 DNA reads TGTGCCAGCAGTGTTAGGGCCGCGGGTCAGCCCCAGCATTTT. It codes for CASSVRAAGQPQHF.

CDR3 in DNA: TGCGCCAGCAGCCGGGATACAACGAACAATGAGCAGTTCTTC. Translated: CASSRDTTNNEQFF. The chain couples TRBV5-1 to TRBJ2-1, with D tentatively TRBD2 (5 bases). The CDR3 loop spans 14 amino acids. The germline V gene has CDR1 SGHRS and CDR2 YFSETQ. Trimming took off 4 bases at V and 5 bases at J, with 13 bases between the two ends.